These T cell receptor beta chains were read from a single sample in a study of CXCR3-negative and CXCR3-positive naive CD8 T cells. TCRdb reprocessed the 5' RACE reads and reports one entry per CDR3 protein, with no DNA. This listing includes about 130,000 distinct CDR3 sequences. The specimen was naive CXCR3- CD8+ T cells from blood. The receptors were gathered from a human donor in good health. Some clones in this sample may be carry-over from other donors' samples. The CDR3 runs from the conserved cysteine through the conserved F or W.

j_gene,v_gene,CDR3aa
TRBJ2-7,TRBV27,CASSLSRRVPYEQYF
TRBJ2-7,TRBV5-1,CASAGTETLYEQYF
TRBJ2-1,TRBV3-1,CASSLDGNNEQFF
TRBJ2-1,TRBV4-1,CASSQGEVAGEIEQFF
TRBJ1-5,TRBV20-1,CSARGRGAGSNQPQHF
TRBJ2-7,TRBV4-3,CASSQDVGGYEQYF
TRBJ2-1,TRBV29-1,CSVDGTGAPNEQFF
TRBJ2-1,TRBV27,CASSLESTSYNEQFF
TRBJ2-7,TRBV4-3,CASSQDLGAYEQYF
TRBJ2-1,TRBV29-1,CSVVVSGNEQFF
TRBJ2-2,TRBV29-1,CSVEAGTNTGELFF
TRBJ2-3,TRBV12-3/TRBV12-4,CASSRDSTDTQYF
TRBJ2-1,TRBV4-3,CASSQERPGTAGFDEQFF
TRBJ2-1,TRBV6-5,CASSYMAPGTGGEQFF
TRBJ2-7,TRBV4-3,CASSQDRYGQGVEYEQYF
TRBJ2-3,TRBV5-6,CASSLKTAGTDTQYF
TRBJ2-1,TRBV4-2,CASSQGLAGGPEQFF
TRBJ2-7,TRBV2,CASSYSGTSGDEQYF
TRBJ1-1,TRBV7-3,CASSLGQGRFTEAFF
TRBJ1-1,TRBV6-1,CASSDSAGGYDTEAFF
TRBJ1-1,TRBV20-1,CSARGEEGAEAFF
TRBJ1-5,TRBV18,CASSLTGSNQPQHF
TRBJ2-7,TRBV28,CASSATGRRSYEQYF
TRBJ1-2,TRBV20-1,CSAIRTVNNYGYTF
TRBJ1-5,TRBV5-4,CASSSNLGPQHF
TRBJ2-3,TRBV25-1,CASSDLEGNTQYF
TRBJ2-7,TRBV29-1,CSGLAGNYEQYF
TRBJ1-5,TRBV18,CASSPGAFSNQPQHF
TRBJ2-2,TRBV6-5,CASSGGMVPGELFF
TRBJ2-1,TRBV7-8,CASSLGQVQFF
TRBJ1-1,TRBV7-9,CASSLVGASEAFF
TRBJ1-5,TRBV19,CASSILAGGGNQPQHF
TRBJ2-4,TRBV21-1,CASTEQGAVGNIQYF
TRBJ2-7,TRBV28,CASSPPFYEQYF
TRBJ1-1,TRBV29-1,CSVWVPGQVNTEAFF
TRBJ1-2,TRBV5-6,CASSHTGGDGYTF
TRBJ2-7,TRBV7-8,CASSYRRERGFYEQYF
TRBJ2-5,TRBV20-1,CSASSLTLPGAGQYF
TRBJ1-2,TRBV11-3,CASSLDPGQGRYGYTF
TRBJ2-1,TRBV12-3/TRBV12-4,CASSLKGYNEQFF
TRBJ2-3,TRBV11-2,CASSAGTGWDTDTQYF
TRBJ2-7,TRBV25-1,CASSELWGRLYF
TRBJ2-3,TRBV6-2/TRBV6-3,CASSYHPPGTRGRTDTQYF
TRBJ2-5,TRBV11-2,CASSLVSAQETQYF
TRBJ1-1,TRBV5-5,CASSLIPGTEGGTEAFF
TRBJ2-7,TRBV20-1,CSAPSGHSKNYEQYF
TRBJ2-7,TRBV29-1,CSVEEGQGAYEQYF
TRBJ2-7,TRBV29-1,CSVPGASGDEQYF
TRBJ2-1,TRBV7-7,CASSSTMTGGLNEQFF
TRBJ2-1,TRBV19,CASSIGTGTDEQFF
TRBJ2-7,TRBV20-1,CSARLPSYEQYF
TRBJ2-1,TRBV4-2,CASGQGGVNEQFF
TRBJ1-2,TRBV29-1,CSVFPRKDNYGYTF
TRBJ2-7,TRBV20-1,CSVSGGYYEQYF
TRBJ2-3,TRBV7-3,CASSLTEGTDTQYF